The 18 T cell receptor beta chains given below trace back to one sample, sequenced in a study of identical twins. TCRdb used MiXCR to reprocess the 5' RACE reads, holding one entry per CDR3 protein. The sample has about 1.7 million distinct CDR3 sequences; less than 40% are singletons. What was sequenced was cord blood. Receptor source: a newborn girl in good health.

This clonotype was seen only a few times. V and J are TRBV4-1 and TRBJ2-5, with 9 bases identical to TRBD2. The DNA end is a closer match to TRBJ2-7, so the J assignment may be wrong. This CDR3 has 14 amino acids. Germline V gives CDR1 MGHRA, CDR2 YSYEKL. Written as DNA, the CDR3 is TGCGCCAGCAGCCAGGATAGCGGGGGTTTCGAGCAGTACTTC. This sequence encodes CASSQDSGGFEQYF.

This clonotype was seen many times. V is TRBV12-3 or TRBV12-4 and J is TRBJ2-3, with D tentatively TRBD1 or TRBD2 (5 bases each). V lost 4 bases to trimming and J lost 8 bases, with 10 bases between them. The CDR3 is made up of 12 amino acids. The CDR3 region is CASSSRGGTQYF. In nucleotides, the CDR3 is TGTGCCAGCAGTTCGAGGGGCGGTACGCAGTATTTT.

This clonotype showed up just a few times. The chain is built from TRBV5-1 and TRBJ2-7; 9 bases agree with TRBD2. V was pared by 2 bases and J by 6 bases, with 6 bases of the junction left unmatched. Germline CDR1 SGHRS, CDR2 YFSETQ. There are 14 residues in the CDR3. The CDR3 loop reads CASSLASGKSEQYF. Here the CDR3 DNA reads TGCGCCAGCAGCTTAGCTAGCGGGAAAAGCGAGCAGTACTTC.

As regards this clonotype: A read error may explain this, as a much larger clone is one base away. The chain recombines TRBV10-3 with TRBJ2-1; D may match TRBD1 or TRBD2 (6 bases each). This CDR3 has 16 residues. In germline, CDR1 is ENHRY, CDR2 SYGVKD. Trimming took 0 bases from V and 2 from J, leaving 11 bases between them. CDR3 bases: TGTGCCATCAGTGAGTCGTGGGGGGCCCCCTACAATGAGCAGTTCTTC. This codes for CAISESWGAPYNEQFF.

As to this clonotype: One base away lies a much larger clone, so this may be a sequencing read error. V usage is TRBV13 and J usage is TRBJ2-1; possible D gene TRBD2, 5 bases. The CDR3 length is 15 residues. Per the germline V gene, CDR1 is PRHDT and CDR2 is FYEKMQ (reference sequence). Trimming pared 0 bases from V and 11 bases from J, leaving 17 bases between. This chain's CDR3 is CASSLGSMRDGKQFF. The CDR3, as DNA: TGTGCCAGCAGCTTAGGCTCCATGAGGGATGGTAAGCAGTTCTTC.

This clonotype was picked up a small number of times. The V call is TRBV20-1, the J call TRBJ2-1, with 8 bases matching TRBD2. This CDR3 region has 16 residues. J was trimmed by 0 bases and V by 3 bases; bases with no gene match: 7. Germline V CDR1 and CDR2: DFQATT, SNEGSKA (reference sequence). In DNA, the CDR3 is TGCAGTGCTAGTAGGGGAAGCGGGAGCTCCTACAATGAGCAGTTCTTC. Translating gives CSASRGSGSSYNEQFF.

The gene calls are TRBV4-2 and TRBJ2-3, with 9 bases fitting TRBD2. Unmatched junction bases numbered 15, after V lost 4 bases and J lost 4 bases. This CDR3 has 18 residues. The V gene's germline CDR1 is LGHNA and CDR2 YNFKEQ. The CDR3 here is CASSRTRTSGQSADTQYF. Written as DNA, the CDR3 is TGTGCCAGCAGCCGGACACGCACTAGCGGGCAAAGCGCAGATACGCAGTATTTT.

This clonotype was picked up many times. This chain uses TRBV7-9 with TRBJ2-1, with a weak D call TRBD2 (6 bases). The V gene's germline CDR1 is SEHNR and CDR2 FQNEAQ (reference sequence). Trimming shortened V by 3 bases and J by 0 bases, and 12 bases separated the two germline ends. The CDR3 has 16 residues. This chain's CDR3 is CASSFYSGTSYNEQFF. The CDR3, as DNA: TGTGCCAGCAGCTTCTATAGCGGTACCTCCTACAATGAGCAGTTCTTC.

The sample holds a few counts of this clonotype. The chain is built from TRBV4-2 and TRBJ1-2; D call uncertain. Germline V gene sequence: CDR1 LGHNA, CDR2 YNFKEQ. The CDR3 sequence is 15 residues long. Between the trimmed V and J ends, which lost 0 bases and 0 bases, there was a span of 8 bases. The CDR3: CASSQDGEANYGYTF. Written as DNA, the CDR3 is TGTGCCAGCAGCCAAGATGGCGAAGCTAACTATGGCTACACCTTC.

This clonotype was seen a few times. This chain uses TRBV6-6 with TRBJ2-7; D possibly corresponds to TRBD1 (6 bases). V lost 2 bases, J lost 2 bases, and 13 bases lay in between. Germline V gene sequence: CDR1 MNHNY, CDR2 SVGAGI (reference sequence). CDR3 length: 15 amino acids. In DNA form, the CDR3 reads TGTGCCAGCAGTTACGGAACGAGGGGGACCTACGAGCAGTACTTC. Amino acid sequence: CASSYGTRGTYEQYF.

J is TRBJ2-5 and V is TRBV28; maybe TRBD2 (5 bases). The germline V gene encodes CDR1 MDHEN and CDR2 SYDVKM. The CDR3 is 16 residues long. V shed 3 bases and J shed 11 bases, with 25 bases lying between them. The CDR3 DNA reads as TGTGCCAGCAGTTTTAGGGCCTCTAGCTCCTACAATGAGCAGTACTTC. Protein: CASSFRASSSYNEQYF.

The chain uses TRBV6-1 and TRBJ1-5; TRBD1 aligns across 7 bases. The germline gives CDR1 MNHNS, CDR2 SASEGT. After removal of 2 bases from V and 1 base from J, the junction contained 5 bases not matched to a gene. The CDR3 is 16 amino acids. CDR3: CASSEWGGQSNQPQHF. The CDR3 region has the DNA TGTGCCAGCAGTGAATGGGGGGGACAGAGCAATCAGCCCCAGCATTTT.

Of note for this clonotype: At one end the junction does not follow the germline gene, possibly because of a read error. This chain links TRBV12-5 with TRBJ2-1; D is possibly TRBD2 (6 bases). The CDR3 is made up of 16 amino acids. Looked up from germline, CDR1 is LGHNT and CDR2 is FRNRAP. For the CDR3, the DNA is TGTGCTAGAGGTTTGGAGCTAGCGACCCTCTACAATGAGCAGTTCTTC. Amino acids: CARGLELATLYNEQFF.

This clonotype was observed many times. Germline is not matched at one junction end, which may reflect a read error. The chain recombines TRBV2 with TRBJ2-7, with 8 bases that match TRBD1. There are 14 residues in the CDR3. From germline, CDR1 is SNHLY and CDR2 FYNNEI. DNA of the CDR3: TGCGCCAGCAGCGGACAGGGATTCTCCTACGAGCAGTACTTC. Encoded protein: CASSGQGFSYEQYF.

This chain connects TRBV28 to TRBJ1-4; D unclear. Trimming removed 2 bases from V and 0 bases from J, with 13 bases in between. CDR3 size: 17 residues. Germline-derived CDR1 and CDR2 are MDHEN and SYDVKM. In DNA form, the CDR3 reads TGTGCCAGCAGTTTACGCACTTTCCGCGCAACTAATGAAAAACTGTTTTTT. Translated, it gives CASSLRTFRATNEKLFF.

The rearrangement links TRBV7-9 to TRBJ2-1; a weak D match, TRBD2 (6 bases). The germline V and J ends were trimmed by 1 base and 11 bases, with 15 bases remaining between them. Germline-derived CDR1 and CDR2 are SEHNR and FQNEAQ (reference sequence). The CDR3 covers 14 residues. In DNA form, the CDR3 reads TGTGCCAGCAGCTTAGACCTTACCGGAGGGCAGCAGTTCTTC. Translation gives CASSLDLTGGQQFF.

As for this clonotype: A much larger clone lies a single base off, so this may be a read error. This rearrangement joins TRBV2 to TRBJ2-3; D may be TRBD1 or TRBD2 (5 bases each). V dropped 6 bases and J dropped 1 base, with 14 bases sitting between them. The CDR3 has 15 amino acids. Germline CDR1 reads SNHLY; CDR2 reads FYNNEI. The CDR3 loop reads CASRLGRPGTDTQYF. In nucleotides, the CDR3 is TGTGCCAGCAGATTGGGACGGCCGGGCACAGATACGCAGTATTTT.

As for this clonotype: One end of the junction fails to match germline, which may point to a read error. The chain combines TRBV7-2 with TRBJ2-3; D is undetermined. The CDR3 sequence is 15 residues long. Germline V gene data show CDR1 as SGHTA and CDR2 as FQGNSA. As DNA, the CDR3 is TGTGTCAGCAGCTTAACTCAAACTCACACAGATACGCAGTATTTT. As protein: CVSSLTQTHTDTQYF.